This TCR beta chain stems from a study of beta chain features in type 1 diabetes. Study-level findings and limits: Among all four CD4+ subsets, Type 1 diabetes patients had TCRB CDR3s that were moderately but significantly shorter.

V was clipped by 4 bases and J by 0 bases, with 10 bases between them. CDR3 size: 14 residues. Germline CDR1 SGHNT, CDR2 YYREEE (reference sequence). As to this clone: Its antigen remains unknown.

Since all of the isolated RNA was reverse transcribed, expressed TCRB transcripts were what got sequenced. The table came from immunoSEQ multiplex PCR; TCRdb's copy has only in-frame clones and leaves some out. In the table there are approximately 280,000 clones, 15% of which are singletons. The sequence derives from a man aged 18 to 35 with type 1 diabetes. The chain carries TRBV5-4 and TRBJ2-5; D is uncertain. The sequenced sample consisted of naive CD4+ T cells from blood. CDR3 amino acids: CASSTGANQETQYF. For the CDR3, the DNA is TGTGCCAGCAGCACCGGAGCGAACCAAGAGACCCAGTACTTC.